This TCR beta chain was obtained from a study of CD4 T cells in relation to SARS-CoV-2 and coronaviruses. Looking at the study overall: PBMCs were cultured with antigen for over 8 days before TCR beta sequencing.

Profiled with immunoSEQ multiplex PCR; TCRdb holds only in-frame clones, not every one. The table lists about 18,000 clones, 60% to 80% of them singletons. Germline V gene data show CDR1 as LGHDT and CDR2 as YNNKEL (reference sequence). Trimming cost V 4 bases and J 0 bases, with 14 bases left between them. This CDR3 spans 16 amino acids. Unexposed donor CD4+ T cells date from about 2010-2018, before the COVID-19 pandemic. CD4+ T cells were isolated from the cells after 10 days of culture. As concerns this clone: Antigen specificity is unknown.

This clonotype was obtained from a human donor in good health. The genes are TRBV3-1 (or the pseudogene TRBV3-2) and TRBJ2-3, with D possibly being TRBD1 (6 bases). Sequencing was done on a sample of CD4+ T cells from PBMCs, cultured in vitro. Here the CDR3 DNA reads TGTGCCAGCAGCCGAGGGGGAACTACTAGCACAGATACGCAGTATTTT. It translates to CASSRGGTTSTDTQYF.